The sequence of this TCR beta chain was determined in a study of T cell changes during pregnancy in multiple sclerosis. Data came from immunoSEQ multiplex PCR; TCRdb stores just in-frame clones and leaves some out. Here the sample spans tens of thousands of clones, about 90% being singletons. The length of the CDR3 is 12 residues. V was clipped by 8 bases and J by 1 base, with 8 bases between them. Germline V gives CDR1 MNHNY, CDR2 SVGAGI (reference sequence). The chain uses TRBV6-6 and TRBJ1-1; D remains unclear. The TCR originated in a female donor with multiple sclerosis, enrolled in a pregnancy study. The sample in question was CD4+ T cells from peripheral blood mononuclear cells, obtained after pregnancy. The CDR3 DNA reads TGTGCCAGCCTGGGAGCGAACACTGAAGCTTTCTTT. This sequence encodes CASLGANTEAFF.